This T cell receptor (beta chain) was profiled in a study of cytomegalovirus exposure and HLA in healthy donors. This clone has just one count. A junction end diverges from the germline sequence, so it may reflect a read error. Primers included in the PCR were 60 Vbeta and 13 Jbeta primers. Method: immunoSEQ multiplex PCR; TCRdb's copy keeps in-frame clones and lacks some. The sample yields roughly 150,000 clones, over 60% seen once. Looked up from germline, CDR1 is MNHEY and CDR2 is SVGAGI. This CDR3 is 16 amino acids long. This TCR derives from a woman aged 40-49 years in good health and CMV-seronegative. The material sequenced was PBMCs. V and J are TRBV6-5 and TRBJ2-2; 9 bases align to TRBD2. The CDR3 nucleotides read TGTGCCAGCAGTTACGGGTCTAGCGGGAACCCCGGGGAGCTGTTTTTT. Amino acids: CASSYGSSGNPGELFF.